This T cell receptor beta chain stems from a study of cytomegalovirus exposure and HLA in healthy donors. The V gene lost 7 bases and the J gene lost 4 bases, with 13 bases spanning the gap. CDR3 size: 13 residues. The germline V gene has CDR1 MNHEY and CDR2 SMNVEV (reference sequence). General study points: A later analysis, which compared TCR beta chains of equal frequency, found the HLA-associated ones more clonally expanded.

Regarding this clone: Its antigen is still unknown.

PCR employed 60 Vbeta and 13 Jbeta primers. Assay: immunoSEQ multiplex PCR; the TCRdb copy retains only in-frame clones and omits some. This repertoire shows about 150,000 clones, roughly 76% found once; its top ten account for less than 2.5%. The origin of this receptor is a male donor in good health and CMV-seronegative. The rearrangement joins TRBV27 to TRBJ2-5; D unclear. The sequenced sample was PBMCs. For the CDR3, the DNA is TGTGCCAGCAACGCGGCCCTAAGAGAGACCCAGTACTTC. It specifies CASNAALRETQYF.